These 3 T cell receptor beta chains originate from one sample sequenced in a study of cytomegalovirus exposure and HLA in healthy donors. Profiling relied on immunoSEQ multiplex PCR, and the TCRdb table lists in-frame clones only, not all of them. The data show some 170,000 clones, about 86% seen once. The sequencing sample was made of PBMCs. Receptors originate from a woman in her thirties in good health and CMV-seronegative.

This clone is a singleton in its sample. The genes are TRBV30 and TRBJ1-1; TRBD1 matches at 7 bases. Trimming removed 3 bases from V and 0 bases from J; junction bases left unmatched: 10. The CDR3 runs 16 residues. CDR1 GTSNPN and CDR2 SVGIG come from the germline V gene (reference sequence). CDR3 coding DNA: TGTGCCTGGAGCCGAGTCGCAGGGGGGATGAACACTGAAGCTTTCTTT. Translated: CAWSRVAGGMNTEAFF.

CDR3 bases: TGTGCCAGCTCCGCGACTAGCGGGGGGGCGTTAGTCGATGAGCAGTTCTTC. This encodes CASSATSGGALVDEQFF. This chain links TRBV2 with TRBJ2-1; 14 nucleotides line up with TRBD2. After removal of 8 bases from V and 8 bases from J, the junction contained 14 bases not matched to a gene. This CDR3 spans 17 amino acids. Germline values: CDR1 SNHLY, CDR2 FYNNEI.

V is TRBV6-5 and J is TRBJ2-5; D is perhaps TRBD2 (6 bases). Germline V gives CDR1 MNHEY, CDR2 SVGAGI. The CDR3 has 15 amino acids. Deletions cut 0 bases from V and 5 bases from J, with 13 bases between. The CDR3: CASSYSGLRGETQYF. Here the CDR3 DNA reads TGTGCCAGCAGTTACTCGGGACTCCGCGGGGAGACCCAGTACTTC.